This TCR beta chain was captured in a study of blood T cell repertoires in COVID-19. Study at large: PBMCs, B-cell-depleted T cells, or T cells were the source of the cDNA or gDNA that made up the material.

Some clones are missing from TCRdb's copy, which holds only in-frame ones; the method was immunoSEQ multiplex PCR. The sample lists 150,000 to 200,000 clones, more than 80% occurring once. V gave up 5 bases and J gave up 5 bases, with 18 bases separating them. Germline assignment: CDR1 SGHNT and CDR2 YENEEA. The CDR3 consists of 16 residues. The clonotype was recovered from a human donor in a cohort sampled during active COVID-19. Sequenced sample: peripheral blood. V usage is TRBV11-3 and J usage is TRBJ2-2, with a possible D match to TRBD1 (6 bases). The CDR3 DNA reads TGTGCCAGCAGCCTATATTACGGGCAGGGGACCGGGGAGCTGTTTTTT. Its protein is CASSLYYGQGTGELFF.